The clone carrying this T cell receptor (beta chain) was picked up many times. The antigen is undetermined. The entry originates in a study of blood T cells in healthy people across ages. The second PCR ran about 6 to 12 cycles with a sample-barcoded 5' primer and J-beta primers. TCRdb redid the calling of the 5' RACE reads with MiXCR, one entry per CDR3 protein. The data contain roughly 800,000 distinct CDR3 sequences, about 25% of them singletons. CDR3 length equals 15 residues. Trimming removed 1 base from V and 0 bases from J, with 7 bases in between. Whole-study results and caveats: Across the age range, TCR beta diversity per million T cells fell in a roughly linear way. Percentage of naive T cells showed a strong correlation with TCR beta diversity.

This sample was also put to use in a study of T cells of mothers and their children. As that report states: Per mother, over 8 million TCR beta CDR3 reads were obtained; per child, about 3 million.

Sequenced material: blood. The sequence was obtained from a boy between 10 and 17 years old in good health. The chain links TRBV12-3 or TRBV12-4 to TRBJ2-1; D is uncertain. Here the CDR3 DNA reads TGTGCCAGCAGTTTAGACTCCAGCTCCTACAATGAGCAGTTCTTC. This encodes CASSLDSSSYNEQFF.